This T cell receptor (beta chain) was found in a study of T cells in localized non-small cell lung cancer. Study-level findings and limits: Of the tissues analyzed, uninvolved adjacent lung showed maximal T cell clonality, greater than tumor. Only one tumor region was sequenced, so heterogeneity remains possible. Adjacent lung tissue had a median approximately 57 of the top 100 clones found in the tumor. Prolonged overall survival went with higher T cell density in the blood.

Concerning this clone: The target antigen is unknown.

Assay: immunoSEQ multiplex PCR; the TCRdb copy retains only in-frame clones and omits some. This sample has about 16,000 clones; over 70% occur once, and the top ten carry around 30%. The CDR3 has 15 residues. Germline values: CDR1 SEHNR, CDR2 FQNEAQ (reference sequence). Trimming at V came to 4 bases and at J to 6 bases, leaving 9 bases not matched to a gene. Material: peripheral blood, obtained before any cancer treatment. The clonotype was recovered from a male donor aged 60 or older with stage I lung adenocarcinoma. This sequence joins TRBV7-9 and TRBJ1-2; 9 nucleotides line up with TRBD1. For the CDR3, the DNA is TGTGCCAGCAGCTCGCGGGGGACAGGGAGCCATGGCTACACCTTC. Its protein product is CASSSRGTGSHGYTF.